The text below deals with one T cell receptor (beta chain). The source of the sample is a study of blood T cell repertoires in COVID-19. About the research overall: Samples representing acute and convalescent COVID-19 were sourced from the United States, Italy and Spain. The analysed material was cDNA or gDNA that came from T cells, B-cell-depleted T cells, or PBMCs.

As originally analysed: Amplification of reference gene primers provided the estimated nucleated cell counts. The data were produced by immunoSEQ multiplex PCR, yet TCRdb's version contains in-frame clones alone and is incomplete. V, J and clone size are taken as reported in that table, and D and trimming were inferred from the DNA itself. Of 150,000 or so clones listed, over 85% are singletons. There are 12 residues in the CDR3. Trimming shortened V by 4 bases and J by 2 bases, and 5 bases separated the two germline ends. CDR1 and CDR2 (germline): SGHRS, YFSETQ. This TCR came from a woman aged 45-65 years with acute or convalescent COVID-19. This chain connects TRBV5-1 to TRBJ2-3; D is unclear. Sequenced sample: peripheral blood. DNA of the CDR3: TGCGCCAGCAGCCCCTACACAGATACGCAGTATTTT. Amino acid sequence: CASSPYTDTQYF.